A single sample is the source of the 19 T cell receptor beta chains below, sequenced in a study of T cell responses to AZD1222 COVID-19 vaccine. Repertoires were generated with immunoSEQ multiplex PCR, while TCRdb's copy carries only in-frame clones and drops some. Of 120,000 or so clones listed, about nine tenths were seen once; the top ten hold approximately 1.3%. The sequencing used peripheral blood, collected on day 0 of AZD1222 vaccination. Receptors originate from an adult in good health.

The gene calls are TRBV27 and TRBJ1-6; D is undetermined. Trimming took 5 bases from V and 7 from J, leaving 9 bases between them. The CDR3 spans 13 residues. Germline-derived CDR1 and CDR2 are MNHEY and SMNVEV (reference sequence). This CDR3 is CASSPRKNSPLHF. As DNA, the CDR3 is TGTGCCAGCAGTCCCAGGAAAAATTCACCCCTCCACTTT.

This clone was seen a single time. The rearrangement joins TRBV2 to TRBJ1-2, with 7 bases fitting TRBD1. Looked up from germline, CDR1 is SNHLY and CDR2 is FYNNEI. This CDR3 is 14 amino acids long. The trim removed 8 bases at V and 5 bases at J, leaving 11 bases unmatched. CDR3 amino acids: CASGRTGTVYGYTF. Written as DNA, the CDR3 is TGTGCCAGCGGAAGAACCGGGACAGTTTATGGCTACACCTTC.

The rearrangement links TRBV9 to TRBJ1-2; a weak D match, TRBD1 (5 bases). CDR1 is SGDLS and CDR2 is YYNGEE in the germline V gene. This CDR3 has 16 amino acids. With 0 bases removed from V and 8 bases from J, the gap between germline ends came to 20 bases. Here the CDR3 DNA reads TGTGCCAGCAGCGTAGCTACGGGGCAGGGATTCGACGGCTACACCTTC. It specifies CASSVATGQGFDGYTF.

V and J are TRBV11-2 and TRBJ1-1; 7 bases match TRBD1. The CDR3 is 14 residues long. Germline CDR1 reads SGHAT; CDR2 reads FQNNGV. The J segment lost 0 bases and the V segment lost 7 bases, leaving 5 bases of the junction unmatched. The CDR3: CASKGGQVNTEAFF. The CDR3 DNA follows: TGTGCCAGCAAGGGAGGACAGGTGAACACTGAAGCTTTCTTT.

The chain links TRBV5-4 to TRBJ2-1; no firm D call. V gave up 5 bases and J gave up 6 bases, with 9 bases separating them. The CDR3 is 12 residues long. Germline V gene lookup returns CDR1 SGHNT and CDR2 YYREEE (reference sequence). Here the CDR3 DNA reads TGTGCCAGCAGAACCTCTCGCAATGAGCAGTTCTTC. This sequence encodes CASRTSRNEQFF.

J is TRBJ2-7 and V is TRBV12-3 or TRBV12-4; D not certain. This CDR3 is 12 amino acids long. Deletions cut 5 bases from V and 2 bases from J, with 7 bases between. The CDR3 region has the DNA TGTGCCAGCAGTAGGTCCCCCTACGAGCAGTACTTC. Protein: CASSRSPYEQYF.

V gene TRBV6-1 combines with J gene TRBJ2-5; 9 nucleotides match TRBD1. From germline, CDR1 is MNHNS and CDR2 SASEGT. This CDR3 comprises 16 residues. V lost 3 bases to trimming and J lost 5 bases; unmatched junction nucleotides: 10. The CDR3 here is CASSDLSQGAEETQYF. The CDR3 coding sequence is TGTGCCAGCAGTGATTTGTCACAGGGGGCCGAGGAGACCCAGTACTTC.

CDR3 in amino acids: CASSPKRIATNEKLFF. The CDR3 bases are TGTGCCAGCAGCCCCAAAAGGATCGCAACTAATGAAAAACTGTTTTTT. J is TRBJ1-4 and V is TRBV7-8; D unresolved. Between the trimmed V and J ends, which lost 5 bases and 0 bases, there was a span of 13 bases. Germline CDR1 reads SGHVS; CDR2 reads FQNEAQ. This CDR3 has 16 amino acids.

This sequence joins TRBV10-2 and TRBJ1-2; tentatively, D is TRBD1 (6 bases). The CDR3 is 15 amino acids. With 1 base removed from V and 0 bases from J, the gap between germline ends came to 9 bases. The germline gives CDR1 WSHSY, CDR2 SAAADI. The CDR3 nucleotides read TGCGCCAGCAGTGAGTTAGGGGGAGCTAACTATGGCTACACCTTC. Amino acids: CASSELGGANYGYTF.

The rearrangement uses TRBV7-2 and TRBJ2-5; D unclear. Germline assignment: CDR1 SGHTA and CDR2 FQGNSA. The CDR3 totals 16 residues. Trimming took 0 bases from V and 4 from J, leaving 15 bases between them. DNA of the CDR3: TGTGCCAGCAGCTTAGCGTCCCCGGGCTTAGGAGAGACCCAGTACTTC. Amino acid sequence: CASSLASPGLGETQYF.

This clone occurred once. This chain links TRBV15 with TRBJ2-7; TRBD1 agrees at 8 bases. This CDR3 contains 14 residues. From germline, CDR1 is LNHNV and CDR2 YYDKDF (reference sequence). V lost 0 bases, J lost 2 bases, and 0 bases stayed unmatched. CDR3 DNA: TGTGCCACCAGCAGAGACAGGGGGCCCTACGAGCAGTACTTC. Amino acids: CATSRDRGPYEQYF.

Only one count was recorded for this clone. This chain uses TRBV3-1 (or the pseudogene TRBV3-2) with TRBJ1-1; D ambiguous. The germline CDR1 and CDR2 sequences are LGHDT and YNNKEL (reference sequence). V was trimmed by 0 bases and J by 0 bases, leaving 8 bases between them. This CDR3 has 15 amino acids. CDR3 residues: CASSQELTMNTEAFF. The CDR3 region has the DNA TGTGCCAGCAGCCAAGAACTTACCATGAACACTGAAGCTTTCTTT.

The chain employs TRBV6-1 and TRBJ1-1, with D possibly TRBD1 on 5 matching bases. The CDR3 is made up of 15 amino acids. Looked up from germline, CDR1 is MNHNS and CDR2 is SASEGT. Deletions cut 2 bases from V and 2 bases from J, with 12 bases between. The CDR3 loop reads CASSEYTGTNTEAFF. The DNA for the CDR3 is TGTGCCAGCAGTGAATATACAGGCACAAACACTGAAGCTTTCTTT.

The chain uses TRBV5-8 and TRBJ1-1; maybe TRBD1 (5 bases). Trimming stripped 6 bases from V and 3 bases from J, with 15 bases between. Germline lookup yields CDR1 SGHTS and CDR2 YDEGEE. This CDR3 is 14 amino acids long. CDR3 sequence: CASTSPWGDTEAFF. The CDR3 DNA reads TGTGCCAGCACCTCCCCCTGGGGGGACACTGAAGCTTTCTTT.

This clone was seen just once. The gene calls are TRBV15 and TRBJ1-2, with D maybe TRBD1 (5 bases). CDR3 length: 15 residues. V lost 0 bases to trimming and J lost 4 bases, with 12 bases between them. Germline assignment: CDR1 LNHNV and CDR2 YYDKDF (reference sequence). The CDR3 region is CATSRDEGAPYGYTF. The DNA for the CDR3 is TGTGCCACCAGCAGAGATGAAGGGGCCCCCTATGGCTACACCTTC.

This clone has just one count. V gene TRBV6-5 combines with J gene TRBJ2-7, with D hard to call. Looked up from germline, CDR1 is MNHEY and CDR2 is SVGAGI. This CDR3 is built from 12 residues. Between the trimmed V and J ends, which lost 5 bases and 3 bases, there was a span of 8 bases. CDR3 DNA sequence: TGTGCCAGCAGTCCTGGGGACTACGAGCAGTACTTC. This sequence encodes CASSPGDYEQYF.

The chain carries TRBV9 and TRBJ1-2; D possibly corresponds to TRBD1 (6 bases). V was clipped by 0 bases and J by 4 bases, with 16 bases between them. This CDR3 region has 16 residues. From germline, CDR1 is SGDLS and CDR2 YYNGEE. CDR3 residues: CASSVGGGPTSYGYTF. CDR3 bases: TGTGCCAGCAGCGTAGGCGGGGGCCCCACGAGCTATGGCTACACCTTC.

This CDR3 is CASSPWASGFYNEQFF. The CDR3, as DNA: TGTGCCAGCAGCCCCTGGGCTAGCGGGTTCTACAATGAGCAGTTCTTC. V and J are TRBV21-1 and TRBJ2-1; the table's D gene call, TRBD2, was not cross checked with the DNA. TRBV21-1 is recorded as a pseudogene. The CDR3 runs 16 residues.

The CDR3 loop is CASSSRLAGMNEQFF. DNA for the CDR3: TGTGCCAGCAGTTCCAGACTAGCGGGGATGAATGAGCAGTTCTTC. This chain connects TRBV27 to TRBJ2-1; 11 bases match TRBD2. CDR1 and CDR2 (germline): MNHEY, SMNVEV (reference sequence). The CDR3 consists of 15 residues. The V gene end was trimmed by 4 bases and the J gene end by 7 bases; junction bases not matched to a gene: 6.